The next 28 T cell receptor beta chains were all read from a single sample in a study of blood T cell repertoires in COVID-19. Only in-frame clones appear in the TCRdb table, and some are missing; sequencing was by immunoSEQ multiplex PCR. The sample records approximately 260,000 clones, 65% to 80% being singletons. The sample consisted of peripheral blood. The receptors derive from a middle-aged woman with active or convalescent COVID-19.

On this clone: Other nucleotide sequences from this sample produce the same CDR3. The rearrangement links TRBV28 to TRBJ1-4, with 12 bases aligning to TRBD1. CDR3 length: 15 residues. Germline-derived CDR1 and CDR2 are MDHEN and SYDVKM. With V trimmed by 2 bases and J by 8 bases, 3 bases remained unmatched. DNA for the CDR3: TGTGCCAGCAGTTTACCGGGACAGGGGGCGGAAAAACTGTTTTTT. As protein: CASSLPGQGAEKLFF.

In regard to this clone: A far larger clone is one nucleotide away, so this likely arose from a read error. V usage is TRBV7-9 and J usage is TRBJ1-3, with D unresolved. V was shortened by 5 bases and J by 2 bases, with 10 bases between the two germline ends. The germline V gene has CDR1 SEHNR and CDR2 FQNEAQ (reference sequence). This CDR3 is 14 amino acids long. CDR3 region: CASSPAGAGNTIYF. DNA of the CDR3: TGTGCCAGCAGCCCCGCCGGGGCTGGAAACACCATATATTTT.

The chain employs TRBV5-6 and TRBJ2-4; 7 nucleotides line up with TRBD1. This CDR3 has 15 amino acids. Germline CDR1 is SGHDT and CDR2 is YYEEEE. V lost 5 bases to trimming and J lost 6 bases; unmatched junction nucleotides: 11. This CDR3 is CASRHDRDRLNIQYF. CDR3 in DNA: TGTGCCAGCAGGCATGACAGGGACCGCTTAAACATTCAGTACTTC.

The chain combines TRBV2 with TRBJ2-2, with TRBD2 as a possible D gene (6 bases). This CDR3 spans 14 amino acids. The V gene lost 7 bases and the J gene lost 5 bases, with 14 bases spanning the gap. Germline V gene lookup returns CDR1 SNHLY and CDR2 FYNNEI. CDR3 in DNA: TGTGCCAGCAATAGGGCGGGGAGTACCGGGGAGCTGTTTTTT. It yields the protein CASNRAGSTGELFF.

The CDR3 DNA reads TGTGCCAGCAGCTGGGGCGGGGTAAACTATGGCTACACCTTC. Its protein product is CASSWGGVNYGYTF. This chain connects TRBV7-9 to TRBJ1-2, with D maybe TRBD1 (5 bases). The CDR3 extends over 14 amino acids. The V and J ends lost 4 bases and 2 bases respectively, with 11 bases between them. Germline V gene sequence: CDR1 SEHNR, CDR2 FQNEAQ (reference sequence).

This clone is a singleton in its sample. CDR3 nucleotides: TGTGCCAGCAGCTTAACATTTATGAACACTGAAGCTTTCTTT. This sequence encodes CASSLTFMNTEAFF. The chain carries TRBV28 and TRBJ1-1, with D uncertain. Germline CDR1 is MDHEN and CDR2 is SYDVKM. The CDR3 is 14 amino acids. V was shortened by 6 bases and J by 0 bases, with 11 bases between the two germline ends.

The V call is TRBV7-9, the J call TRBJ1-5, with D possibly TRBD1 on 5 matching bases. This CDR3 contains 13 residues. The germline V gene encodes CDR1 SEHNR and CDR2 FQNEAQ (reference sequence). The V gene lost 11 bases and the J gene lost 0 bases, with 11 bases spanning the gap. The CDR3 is CAFRAHSNQPQHF. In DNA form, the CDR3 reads TGTGCCTTCAGGGCGCATAGCAATCAGCCCCAGCATTTT.

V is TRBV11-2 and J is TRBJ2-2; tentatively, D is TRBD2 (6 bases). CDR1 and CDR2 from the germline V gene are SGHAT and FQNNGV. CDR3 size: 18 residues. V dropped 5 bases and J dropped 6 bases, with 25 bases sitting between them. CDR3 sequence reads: CASSLVASRGATAGELFF. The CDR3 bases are TGTGCCAGCAGCCTTGTAGCCTCCCGCGGGGCAACGGCCGGGGAGCTGTTTTTT.

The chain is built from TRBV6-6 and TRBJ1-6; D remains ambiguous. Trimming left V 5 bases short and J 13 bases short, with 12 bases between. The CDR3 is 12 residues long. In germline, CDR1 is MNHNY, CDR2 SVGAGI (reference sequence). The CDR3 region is CASSDTPAPLHF. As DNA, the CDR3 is TGTGCCAGCAGTGATACACCTGCCCCCCTCCACTTT.

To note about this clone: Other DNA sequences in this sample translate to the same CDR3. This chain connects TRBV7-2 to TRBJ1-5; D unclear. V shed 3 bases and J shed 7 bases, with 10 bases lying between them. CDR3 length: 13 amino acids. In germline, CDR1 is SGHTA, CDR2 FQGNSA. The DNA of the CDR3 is TGTGCCAGCAGCTTGAGAGGTGGGCAGCCCCAGCATTTT. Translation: CASSLRGGQPQHF.

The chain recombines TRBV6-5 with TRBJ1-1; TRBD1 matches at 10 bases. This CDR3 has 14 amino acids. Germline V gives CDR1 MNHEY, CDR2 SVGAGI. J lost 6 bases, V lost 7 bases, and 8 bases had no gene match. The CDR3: CASTVGTGVSEAFF. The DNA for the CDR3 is TGTGCCAGCACCGTCGGGACAGGGGTTTCTGAAGCTTTCTTT.

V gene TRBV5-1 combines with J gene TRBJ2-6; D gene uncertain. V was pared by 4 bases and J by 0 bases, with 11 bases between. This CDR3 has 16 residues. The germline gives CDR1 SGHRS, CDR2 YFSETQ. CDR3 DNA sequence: TGCGCCAGCAGCCCACGACTGAACTCTGGGGCCAACGTCCTGACTTTC. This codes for CASSPRLNSGANVLTF.

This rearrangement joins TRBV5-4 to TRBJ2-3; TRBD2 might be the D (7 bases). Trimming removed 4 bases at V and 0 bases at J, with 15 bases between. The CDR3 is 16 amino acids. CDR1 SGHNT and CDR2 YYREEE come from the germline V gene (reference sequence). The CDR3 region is CASSPGGTRSTDTQYF. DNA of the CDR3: TGTGCCAGCAGCCCGGGGGGCACGAGGAGCACAGATACGCAGTATTTT.

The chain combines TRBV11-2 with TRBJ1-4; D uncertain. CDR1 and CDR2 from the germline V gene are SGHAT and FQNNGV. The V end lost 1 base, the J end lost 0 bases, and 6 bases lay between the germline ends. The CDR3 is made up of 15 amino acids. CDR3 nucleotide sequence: TGTGCCAGCAGCTTAGTGGGCGCAACTAATGAAAAACTGTTTTTT. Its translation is CASSLVGATNEKLFF.

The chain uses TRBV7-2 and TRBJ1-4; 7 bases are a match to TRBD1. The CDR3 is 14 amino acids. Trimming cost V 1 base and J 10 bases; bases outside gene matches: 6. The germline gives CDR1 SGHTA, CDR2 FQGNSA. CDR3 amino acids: CASSLVGQGGKLFF. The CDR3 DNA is TGTGCCAGCAGCTTAGTTGGCCAGGGGGGAAAACTGTTTTTT.

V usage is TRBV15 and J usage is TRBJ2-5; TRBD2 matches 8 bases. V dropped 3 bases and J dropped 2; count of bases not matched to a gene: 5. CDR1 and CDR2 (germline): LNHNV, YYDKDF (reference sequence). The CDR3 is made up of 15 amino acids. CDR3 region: CATSRGGGKQETQYF. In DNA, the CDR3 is TGTGCCACCAGCAGGGGCGGGGGGAAACAAGAGACCCAGTACTTC.

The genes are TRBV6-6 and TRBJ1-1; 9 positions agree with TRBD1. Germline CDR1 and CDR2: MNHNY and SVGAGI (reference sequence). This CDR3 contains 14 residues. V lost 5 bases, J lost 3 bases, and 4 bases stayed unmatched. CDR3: CASSLTGGYTEAFF. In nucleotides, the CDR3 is TGTGCCAGCAGTCTCACAGGGGGCTACACTGAAGCTTTCTTT.

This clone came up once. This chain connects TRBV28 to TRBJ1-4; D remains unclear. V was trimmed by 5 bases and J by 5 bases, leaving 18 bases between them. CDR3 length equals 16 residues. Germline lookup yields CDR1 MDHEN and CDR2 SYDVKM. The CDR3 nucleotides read TGTGCCAGCAGTCCCCGGATGCGGGTGGGAAATGAAAAACTGTTTTTT. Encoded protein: CASSPRMRVGNEKLFF.

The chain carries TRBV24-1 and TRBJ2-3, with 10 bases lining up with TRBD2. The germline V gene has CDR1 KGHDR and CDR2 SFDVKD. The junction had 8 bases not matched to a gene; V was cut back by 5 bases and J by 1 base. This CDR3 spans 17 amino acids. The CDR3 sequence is CATSGQRGGPRTDTQYF. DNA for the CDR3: TGTGCCACCAGTGGTCAGCGGGGGGGCCCTCGCACAGATACGCAGTATTTT.

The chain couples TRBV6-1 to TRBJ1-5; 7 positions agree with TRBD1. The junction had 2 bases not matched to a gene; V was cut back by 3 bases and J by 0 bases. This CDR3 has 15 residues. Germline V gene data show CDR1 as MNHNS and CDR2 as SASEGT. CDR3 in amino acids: CASSDDRDSNQPQHF. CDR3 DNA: TGTGCCAGCAGTGACGACAGGGATAGCAATCAGCCCCAGCATTTT.

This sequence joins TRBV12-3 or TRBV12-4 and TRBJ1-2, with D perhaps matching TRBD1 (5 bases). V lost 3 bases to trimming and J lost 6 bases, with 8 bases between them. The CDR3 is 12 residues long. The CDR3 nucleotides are TGTGCCAGCAGTTTTTCAGGGAATGGCTACACCTTC. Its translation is CASSFSGNGYTF.

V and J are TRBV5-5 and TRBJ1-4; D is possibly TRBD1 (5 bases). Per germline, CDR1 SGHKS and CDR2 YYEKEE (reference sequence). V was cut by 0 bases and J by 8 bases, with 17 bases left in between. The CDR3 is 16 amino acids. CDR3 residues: CASSLEGIREEEKLFF. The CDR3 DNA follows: TGTGCCAGCAGCTTGGAAGGGATCAGGGAGGAAGAAAAACTGTTTTTT.

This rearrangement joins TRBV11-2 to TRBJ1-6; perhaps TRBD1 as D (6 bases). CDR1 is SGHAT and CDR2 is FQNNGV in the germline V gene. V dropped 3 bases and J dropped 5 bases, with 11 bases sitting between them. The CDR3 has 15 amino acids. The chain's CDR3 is CASSFGRGDNSPLHF. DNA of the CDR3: TGTGCCAGCAGCTTCGGCAGGGGTGATAATTCACCCCTCCACTTT.

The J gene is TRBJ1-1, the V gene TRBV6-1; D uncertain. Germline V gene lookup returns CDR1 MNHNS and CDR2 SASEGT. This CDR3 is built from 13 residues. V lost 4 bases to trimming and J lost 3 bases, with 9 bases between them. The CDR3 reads CASSAAGDTEAFF. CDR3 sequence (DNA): TGTGCCAGCAGTGCAGCCGGGGACACTGAAGCTTTCTTT.

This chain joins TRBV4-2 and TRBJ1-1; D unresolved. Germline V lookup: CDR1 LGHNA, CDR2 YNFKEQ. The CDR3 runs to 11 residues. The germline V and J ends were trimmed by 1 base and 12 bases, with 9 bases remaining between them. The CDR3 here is CASSQGVTTFF. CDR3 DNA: TGTGCCAGCAGCCAAGGGGTGACAACTTTCTTT.

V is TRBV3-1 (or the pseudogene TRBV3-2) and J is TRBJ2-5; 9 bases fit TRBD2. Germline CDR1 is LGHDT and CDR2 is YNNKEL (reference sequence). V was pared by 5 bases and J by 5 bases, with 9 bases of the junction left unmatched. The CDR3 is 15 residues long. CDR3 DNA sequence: TGTGCCAGCAGCGAAGGGCGGGGGGGCATGGAGACCCAGTACTTC. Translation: CASSEGRGGMETQYF.

CDR3 nucleotides: TGTGCCGCCCAAGGGGGCCAGGGTCAGCCCCAGCATTTT. Its translation: CAAQGGQGQPQHF. The chain employs TRBV10-3 and TRBJ1-5; 7 bases line up with TRBD1. The germline gives CDR1 ENHRY, CDR2 SYGVKD. V trimming: 11 bases; J trimming: 6 bases; junction bases outside the gene matches: 10. The CDR3 is 13 residues long.

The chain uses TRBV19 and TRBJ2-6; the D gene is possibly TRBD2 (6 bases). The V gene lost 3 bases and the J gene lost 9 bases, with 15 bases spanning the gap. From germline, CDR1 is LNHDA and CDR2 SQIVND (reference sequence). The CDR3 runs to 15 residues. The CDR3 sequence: CASSIWGTGDNVLTF. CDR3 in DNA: TGTGCCAGTAGTATCTGGGGGACGGGAGACAACGTCCTGACTTTC.